This T cell receptor beta chain was sequenced during a study of blood T cell repertoires in COVID-19. Donors in Cohort 3 counted as recovered after two negative PCRs, clearance, or symptom resolution. V was shortened by 3 bases and J by 8 bases, with 25 bases between the two germline ends. The germline V gene encodes CDR1 SGHAT and CDR2 FQNNGV. CDR3 size: 17 residues. Sequenced by immunoSEQ multiplex PCR; TCRdb stores in-frame clones only, minus some. Of 200,000 to 250,000 clones detected, about 82% appear once; the ten largest clones hold more than 2%. Input material: PBMCs or T cells enriched from blood (not recorded which). The sequence derives from a woman between 45 and 60 years old who had recovered from COVID-19. This chain uses TRBV11-2 with TRBJ1-2; D is undetermined. Here the CDR3 reads CASSFNRALMRAEGYTF. The CDR3, as DNA: TGTGCCAGCAGCTTCAATAGAGCCTTAATGAGGGCCGAGGGCTACACCTTC.